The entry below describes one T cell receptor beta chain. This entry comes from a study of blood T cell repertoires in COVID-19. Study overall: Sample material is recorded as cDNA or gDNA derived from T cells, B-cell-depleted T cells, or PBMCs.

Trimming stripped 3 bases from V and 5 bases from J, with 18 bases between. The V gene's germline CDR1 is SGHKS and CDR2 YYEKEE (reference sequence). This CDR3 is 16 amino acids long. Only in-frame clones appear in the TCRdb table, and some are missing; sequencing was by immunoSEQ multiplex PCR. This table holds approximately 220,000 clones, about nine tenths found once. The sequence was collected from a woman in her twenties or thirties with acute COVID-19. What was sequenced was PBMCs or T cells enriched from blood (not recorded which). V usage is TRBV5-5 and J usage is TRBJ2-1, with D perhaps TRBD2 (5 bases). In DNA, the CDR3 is TGTGCCAGCAGCTACACGGGCAGTCTGGAGGACAATGAGCAGTTCTTC. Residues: CASSYTGSLEDNEQFF.